The 3 T cell receptor beta chains below come from one sample, sequenced in a study of blood T cells in healthy people across ages. Through a sample-barcoded 5' primer and a J-beta primer mix, a second PCR was run for about 6 to 11 cycles. TCRdb independently ran MiXCR on the 5' RACE reads; one entry per CDR3 protein. Of hundreds of thousands of distinct CDR3 sequences detected, 25% to 35% appear once; the ten largest clones hold roughly 17%. The sequencing sample was made of blood. Every receptor here comes from a woman of 80 years or more in good health.

There are a few counts of this clonotype. This chain links TRBV5-8 with TRBJ1-2; TRBD1 is a possible D gene (5 bases). The CDR3 loop spans 14 amino acids. V lost 6 bases and J lost 2, with 14 bases in between. Per the germline V gene, CDR1 is SGHTS and CDR2 is YDEGEE. In nucleotides, the CDR3 is TGTGCCAGCAACATCCAGGGACTCAACTATGGCTACACCTTC. It translates to CASNIQGLNYGYTF.

V is TRBV5-1 and J is TRBJ2-2; the match to TRBD1 covers 8 bases. With V trimmed by 3 bases and J by 4 bases, 5 bases remained unmatched. The CDR3 runs to 15 residues. Germline-derived CDR1 and CDR2 are SGHRS and YFSETQ. CDR3 region: CASSWGQDATGELFF. CDR3 sequence (DNA): TGCGCCAGCAGCTGGGGACAGGACGCCACCGGGGAGCTGTTTTTT.

This clonotype was counted ten times or more. V gene TRBV6-5 combines with J gene TRBJ2-3; maybe TRBD2 (6 bases). The germline V gene encodes CDR1 MNHEY and CDR2 SVGAGI. Trimming stripped 4 bases from V and 2 bases from J, with 13 bases between. This CDR3 region has 15 residues. The CDR3 DNA reads as TGTGCCAGCAGTTCGCGCCGGGGGAACACAGATACGCAGTATTTT. Translated: CASSSRRGNTDTQYF.